This T cell receptor (beta chain) comes out of a study of shared clonotypes between healthy human individuals. Every contributor of samples was a Caucasian grown-up residing in Nashville, Tennessee. It was into CD45RA+ naive and CD45RA-negative memory subsets that the CD4+ cells were split. Original data processing: Junction-only sequences produced by ImmunoSEQ had no quality scores, so filtering differed. Assay used: immunoSEQ multiplex PCR; TCRdb lists only in-frame clones, some missing. That table gives V, J and clone size, and the DNA gave D and trimming. This sample has 2 million to 2.5 million clones, with just over 90% found just once. Germline-derived CDR1 and CDR2 are MNHNS and SASEGT. The CDR3 has 13 amino acids. V gave up 10 bases and J gave up 2 bases, with 14 bases separating them.

The chain combines TRBV6-1 with TRBJ1-1; no firm D call. The sample was naive CD4+ T cells from PBMCs. Subset reported: CD45RA+ positively selected. The receptor was derived from a man younger than 35 in good health. Some clones in this sample may be carry-over from other donors' samples. The CDR3 protein is CATVRDTNTEAFF. Written as DNA, the CDR3 is TGTGCCACCGTTAGGGATACTAACACTGAAGCTTTCTTT.